This T cell receptor beta chain was retrieved from a study of T cell repertoires in cytomegalovirus infection. The CDR3 runs to 15 residues. V trimming: 3 bases; J trimming: 2 bases; junction bases outside the gene matches: 5. Germline assignment: CDR1 SNHLY and CDR2 FYNNEI. MiXCR, run by TCRdb on the reads, gives a single entry per CDR3 protein. Here the sample spans 750,000 to 900,000 distinct CDR3 sequences, about 28% being singletons. Findings and limits, study-wide: Totalled public TCR beta family frequency picked out people who carried CMV plus the relevant HLA.

This clonotype was seen a few times. Antigen: not known. V and J are TRBV2 and TRBJ2-7, with 9 bases identical to TRBD1. The material was cultured CD8+ T cells from PBMCs, obtained from culture after CMV antigen stimulation. The receptor's source is a human donor in good health (CMV status not recorded). Some clones in this sample may be carry-over from other donors' samples. The CDR3 loop is CASSDPGQGPYEQYF. The CDR3 coding sequence is TGTGCCAGCAGTGATCCAGGACAGGGGCCCTACGAGCAGTACTTC. Complete variable domain (other parts from reference TRBV2 and TRBJ2-7): EPEVTQTPSHQVTQMGQEVILRCVPISNHLYFYWYRQILGQKVEFLVSFYNNEISEKSEIFDDQFSVERPDGSNFTLKIRSTKLEDSAMYFCASSDPGQGPYEQYFGPGTRLTVT.